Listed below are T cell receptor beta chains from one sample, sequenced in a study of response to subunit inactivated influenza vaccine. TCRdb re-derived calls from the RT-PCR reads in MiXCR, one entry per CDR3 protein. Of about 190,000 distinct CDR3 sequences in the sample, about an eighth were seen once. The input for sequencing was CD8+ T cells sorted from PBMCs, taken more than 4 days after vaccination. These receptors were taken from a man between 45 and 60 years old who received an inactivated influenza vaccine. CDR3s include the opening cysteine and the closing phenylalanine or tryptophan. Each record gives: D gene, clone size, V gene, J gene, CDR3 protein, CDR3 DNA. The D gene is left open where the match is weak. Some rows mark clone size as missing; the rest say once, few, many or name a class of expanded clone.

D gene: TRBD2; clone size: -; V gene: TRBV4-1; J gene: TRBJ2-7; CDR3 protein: CASSQGGGPYEQYF; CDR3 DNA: TGCGCCAGCAGCCAAGGGGGGGGTCCCTACGAGCAGTACTTC
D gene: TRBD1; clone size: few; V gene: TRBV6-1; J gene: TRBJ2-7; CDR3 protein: CASSGDRGRIYEQYF; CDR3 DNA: TGTGCCAGCAGTGGCGACAGGGGGAGGATCTACGAGCAGTACTTC
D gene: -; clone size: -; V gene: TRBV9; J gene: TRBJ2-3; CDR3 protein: CASSVGLLTDTQYF; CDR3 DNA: TGTGCCAGCAGCGTAGGCCTACTTACAGATACGCAGTATTTT
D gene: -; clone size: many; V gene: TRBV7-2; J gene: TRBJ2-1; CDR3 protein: CASSPTDSRYNEQFF; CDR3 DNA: TGTGCCAGCAGCCCCACAGATTCCCGCTACAATGAGCAGTTCTTC
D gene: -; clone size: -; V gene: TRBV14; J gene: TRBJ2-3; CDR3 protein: CASSQDLLFTSTDTQYF; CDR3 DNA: TGTGCCAGCAGCCAAGATCTTCTATTTACTAGCACAGATACGCAGTATTTT
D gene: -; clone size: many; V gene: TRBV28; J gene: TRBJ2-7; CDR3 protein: CASSSTSNPYEQYF; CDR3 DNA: TGTGCCAGCAGTTCCACTAGCAATCCCTACGAGCAGTACTTC
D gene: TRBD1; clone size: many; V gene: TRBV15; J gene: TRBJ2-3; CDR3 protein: CATSREKGTGSGTDTQYF; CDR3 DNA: TGTGCCACCAGCAGAGAAAAGGGGACAGGGAGCGGGACAGATACGCAGTATTTT
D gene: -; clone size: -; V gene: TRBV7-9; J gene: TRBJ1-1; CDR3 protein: CASSGPLDPEAFF; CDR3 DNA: TGTGCCAGCTCGGGACCGCTTGATCCTGAAGCTTTCTTT
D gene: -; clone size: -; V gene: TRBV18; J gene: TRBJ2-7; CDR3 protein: CASSRGSGVEQYF; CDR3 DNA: TGTGCCAGCTCACGGGGTTCAGGGGTCGAGCAGTACTTC
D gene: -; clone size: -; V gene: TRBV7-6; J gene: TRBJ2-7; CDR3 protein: CASSLEIASSYEQYF; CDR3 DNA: TGTGCCAGCAGCTTAGAGATTGCGAGCTCCTACGAGCAGTACTTC
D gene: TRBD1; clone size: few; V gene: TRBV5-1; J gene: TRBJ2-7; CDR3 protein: CASSIVGQGVNEQYF; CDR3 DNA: TGCGCCAGCAGCATCGTGGGACAGGGGGTAAACGAGCAGTACTTC
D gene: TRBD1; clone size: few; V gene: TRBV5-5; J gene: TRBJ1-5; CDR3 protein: CASSYTGGSNQPQHF; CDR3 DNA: TGTGCCAGCAGCTATACAGGGGGTAGCAATCAGCCCCAGCATTTT
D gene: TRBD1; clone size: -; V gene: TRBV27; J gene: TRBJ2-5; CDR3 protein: CASSSDREGLYNQETQYF; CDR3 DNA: TGTGCCAGCAGTTCGGACAGGGAAGGTCTATACAACCAAGAGACCCAGTACTTC
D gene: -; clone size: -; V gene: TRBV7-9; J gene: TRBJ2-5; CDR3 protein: CASSLFAREETQYF; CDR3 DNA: TGTGCCAGCAGCTTATTCGCCAGGGAAGAGACCCAGTACTTC
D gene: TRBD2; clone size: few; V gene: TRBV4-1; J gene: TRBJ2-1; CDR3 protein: CASSQVALAGGGEQFF; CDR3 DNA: TGCGCCAGCAGCCAAGTCGCCCTAGCGGGGGGGGGCGAGCAGTTCTTC
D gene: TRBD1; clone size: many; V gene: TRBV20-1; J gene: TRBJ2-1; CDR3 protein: CSATYGTGPYNEQFF; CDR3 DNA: TGCAGTGCTACCTACGGGACAGGACCCTACAATGAGCAGTTCTTC
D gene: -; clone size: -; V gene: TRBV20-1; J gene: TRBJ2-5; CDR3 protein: CSARGRTAQETQYF; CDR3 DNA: TGCAGTGCTAGAGGGAGGACAGCCCAAGAGACCCAGTACTTC
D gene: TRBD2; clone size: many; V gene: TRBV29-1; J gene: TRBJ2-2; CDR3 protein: CSVGSGDTGELFF; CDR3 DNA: TGCAGCGTTGGAAGCGGGGACACCGGGGAGCTGTTTTTT
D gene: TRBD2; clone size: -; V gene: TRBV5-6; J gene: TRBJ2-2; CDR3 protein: CASSLSPGLAGGSTGELFF; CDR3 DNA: TGTGCCAGCAGCTTGTCGCCGGGACTAGCGGGCGGGTCTACCGGGGAGCTGTTTTTT
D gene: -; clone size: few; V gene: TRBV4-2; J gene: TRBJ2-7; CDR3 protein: CASSQGTTYEQYF; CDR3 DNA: TGTGCCAGCAGCCAGGGGACGACCTACGAGCAGTACTTC